The 22 T cell receptor beta chains given below trace back to one sample, sequenced in a study of beta chain features in type 1 diabetes. Sequencing targeted expressed TCRB transcripts, as all isolated RNA had been reverse transcribed. The repertoire was sequenced with immunoSEQ multiplex PCR; TCRdb's copy has only in-frame clones and lacks some. The sample lists around 340,000 clones, around a fifth occurring once. The source material was naive CD4+ T cells from blood. These receptor sequences come from a woman aged 18-30 years in good health.

The chain links TRBV7-2 to TRBJ1-2, with a tentative D call TRBD1 (6 bases). Germline V CDR1 and CDR2: SGHTA, FQGNSA. This CDR3 spans 13 amino acids. Trimming cost V 4 bases and J 8 bases, with 14 bases left between them. DNA for the CDR3: TGTGCCAGCAGCTCCCTACAGGGCTGGGGCTACACCTTC. This gives the protein CASSSLQGWGYTF. The complete variable domain, with remaining parts taken from reference TRBV7-2 and TRBJ1-2, reads GAGVSQSPSNKVTEKGKDVELRCDPISGHTALYWYRQSLGQGLEFLIYFQGNSAPDKSGLPSDRFSAERTGGSVSTLTIQRTQQEDSAVYLCASSSLQGWGYTFGSGTRLTVV.

The chain employs TRBV4-3 and TRBJ1-1, with D unresolved. The CDR3 covers 14 residues. V gave up 1 base and J gave up 5 bases, with 11 bases separating them. The V gene's germline CDR1 is LGHNA and CDR2 YSLEER. The CDR3 loop reads CASSQAGLSTEAFF. The CDR3 DNA reads TGCGCCAGCAGCCAAGCCGGTCTAAGTACTGAAGCTTTCTTT.

This clone has more than one count but fewer than ten. The chain has TRBV5-4 and TRBJ1-6; TRBD1 might be the D (6 bases). The CDR3 runs 15 residues. Trimming cost V 0 bases and J 9 bases, with 13 bases left between them. Germline CDR1 is SGHNT and CDR2 is YYREEE (reference sequence). The chain's CDR3 is CASSLDGRGSSPLHF. As DNA, the CDR3 is TGTGCCAGCAGCTTGGATGGCAGGGGAAGTTCACCCCTCCACTTT.

J is TRBJ2-7 and V is TRBV19; the D gene is possibly TRBD2 (6 bases). CDR3 length: 14 residues. CDR1 and CDR2 (germline): LNHDA, SQIVND (reference sequence). Trimming pared 4 bases from V and 0 bases from J, leaving 10 bases between. The CDR3: CASSTGTPSYEQYF. The CDR3 nucleotides read TGTGCCAGTAGTACCGGGACTCCCTCCTACGAGCAGTACTTC.

The chain uses TRBV18 and TRBJ1-1; no definite D call. This CDR3 contains 13 residues. CDR1 KGHSH and CDR2 LQKENI come from the germline V gene. Trimming shortened V by 3 bases and J by 1 base, and 6 bases separated the two germline ends. The CDR3 DNA is TGTGCCAGCTCACCTAACTCGAACACTGAAGCTTTCTTT. Translated, it gives CASSPNSNTEAFF.

This clone was found a few times. The gene calls are TRBV7-9 and TRBJ2-3; 9 bases line up with TRBD2. Germline-derived CDR1 and CDR2 are SEHNR and FQNEAQ (reference sequence). Trimming cost V 10 bases and J 4 bases; bases outside gene matches: 9. The CDR3 loop spans 14 amino acids. The CDR3 nucleotides read TGTGCCACAGGAGGCGGGAGGGAGGCAGATACGCAGTATTTT. As protein: CATGGGREADTQYF. Full variable domain (missing parts from reference TRBV7-9 and TRBJ2-3): DTGVSQNPRHKITKRGQNVTFRCDPISEHNRLYWYRQTLGQGPEFLTYFQNEAQLEKSRLLSDRFSAERPKGSFSTLEIQRTEQGDSAMYLCATGGGREADTQYFGPGTRLTVL.

A note on this clone: Other DNA sequences in the sample encode the same CDR3. This chain connects TRBV29-1 to TRBJ1-1, with no clear D. Per germline, CDR1 SQVTM and CDR2 ANQGSEA. The germline V and J ends were trimmed by 4 bases and 0 bases, with 6 bases remaining between them. The CDR3 is 12 residues long. The CDR3 DNA reads as TGCAGCGTTGCAGGCCTGAACACTGAAGCTTTCTTT. It codes for CSVAGLNTEAFF. The full variable domain, completed using reference TRBV29-1 and TRBJ1-1, is SAVISQKPSRDICQRGTSLTIQCQVDSQVTMMFWYRQQPGQSLTLIATANQGSEATYESGFVIDKFPISRPNLTFSTLTVSNMSPEDSSIYLCSVAGLNTEAFFGQGTRLTVV.

This clone was detected only a few times. J is TRBJ2-3 and V is TRBV28; D perhaps matches TRBD1 (6 bases). The V gene lost 3 bases and the J gene lost 5 bases, with 9 bases spanning the gap. This CDR3 has 13 residues. The germline gives CDR1 MDHEN, CDR2 SYDVKM. The CDR3 DNA is TGTGCCAGCAGTTTGGGGGCCGAAGATACGCAGTATTTT. Amino acid sequence: CASSLGAEDTQYF.

The rearrangement links TRBV13 to TRBJ2-2; 12 nucleotides match TRBD2. This CDR3 contains 14 residues. V shed 8 bases, J shed 9 bases, and the junction held 7 bases outside the gene matches. Per the germline V gene, CDR1 is PRHDT and CDR2 is FYEKMQ (reference sequence). This CDR3 reads CASLLAGGMRELFF. For the CDR3, the DNA is TGTGCCAGCTTACTAGCGGGAGGAATGCGGGAGCTGTTTTTT.

There are a few counts of this clone. J is TRBJ2-2 and V is TRBV21-1; TRBD2 is taken as the D call from the table, unchecked against the DNA. TRBV21-1 is marked as a pseudogene. This CDR3 spans 18 amino acids. The DNA for the CDR3 is TGTGCCAGCAGCAAAGGCCTAGCGGGAGGGCGCAGCACCGGGGAGCTGTTTTTT. As protein: CASSKGLAGGRSTGELFF.

V and J are TRBV6-5 and TRBJ2-7, with D possibly being TRBD1 (6 bases). This CDR3 region has 13 residues. Germline assignment: CDR1 MNHEY and CDR2 SVGAGI. The V end lost 2 bases, the J end lost 2 bases, and 7 bases lay between the germline ends. DNA of the CDR3: TGTGCCAGCAGTTACCGGGACACCTACGAGCAGTACTTC. Translated: CASSYRDTYEQYF.

The chain joins TRBV15 to TRBJ1-1, with D possibly TRBD1 on 6 matching bases. The germline V gene has CDR1 LNHNV and CDR2 YYDKDF (reference sequence). The ends were cut back, 0 bases at V and 1 base at J, with 9 bases in the middle. The CDR3 is 15 amino acids. CDR3 sequence: CATSRDRQANTEAFF. CDR3 in DNA: TGTGCCACCAGCAGAGACAGACAGGCGAACACTGAAGCTTTCTTT. The variable domain in full, completed from reference TRBV15 and TRBJ1-1, reads DAMVIQNPRYQVTQFGKPVTLSCSQTLNHNVMYWYQQKSSQAPKLLFHYYDKDFNNEADTPDNFQSRRPNTSFCFLDIRSPGLGDTAMYLCATSRDRQANTEAFFGQGTRLTVV.

This rearrangement joins TRBV5-4 to TRBJ2-5, with D uncertain. The CDR3 consists of 14 residues. CDR1 and CDR2 from the germline V gene are SGHNT and YYREEE (reference sequence). The V and J ends lost 4 bases and 4 bases respectively, with 14 bases between them. The CDR3 coding sequence is TGTGCCAGCAGCCGCCGTGAGGTATCAGAGACCCAGTACTTC. Its protein is CASSRREVSETQYF.

The chain employs TRBV9 and TRBJ2-5; 10 bases are shared with TRBD2. J was trimmed by 4 bases and V by 4 bases; bases with no gene match: 7. The CDR3 loop spans 15 amino acids. Per the germline V gene, CDR1 is SGDLS and CDR2 is YYNGEE. CDR3 sequence: CASSFSGGEGETQYF. In DNA, the CDR3 is TGTGCCAGCAGCTTCAGCGGGGGGGAGGGAGAGACCCAGTACTTC.

This clone was observed a few times. V and J are TRBV5-1 and TRBJ2-1; tentative D call: TRBD2 (6 bases). The V and J ends lost 0 bases and 0 bases respectively, with 7 bases between them. CDR3 size: 15 residues. Germline loops: CDR1 SGHRS, CDR2 YFSETQ. CDR3 sequence (DNA): TGCGCCAGCAGCTTGGGGGGGGTCTCCTACAATGAGCAGTTCTTC. Its translation is CASSLGGVSYNEQFF.

This sequence joins TRBV4-1 and TRBJ2-5, with 7 bases fitting TRBD2. V lost 3 bases, J lost 3 bases, and 7 bases stayed unmatched. Germline V gene sequence: CDR1 MGHRA, CDR2 YSYEKL. The CDR3 spans 15 residues. The DNA for the CDR3 is TGCGCCAGCAGCCACCACACTAGCGTAGAAGAGACCCAGTACTTC. Amino acids: CASSHHTSVEETQYF.

The rearrangement joins TRBV2 to TRBJ2-7; 10 nucleotides agree with TRBD2. The CDR3 extends over 16 amino acids. J gave up 2 bases and V 4 bases, and 8 bases lay outside the gene matches. The germline CDR1 and CDR2 sequences are SNHLY and FYNNEI. This chain's CDR3 is CASSAIRLAGPYEQYF. CDR3 in DNA: TGTGCCAGCAGTGCCATACGACTAGCGGGCCCCTACGAGCAGTACTTC.

This chain connects TRBV25-1 to TRBJ2-4, with D perhaps TRBD2 (5 bases). This CDR3 has 12 amino acids. Per germline, CDR1 MGHDK and CDR2 SYGVNS. V lost 5 bases and J 9 bases, leaving 11 bases between the germline ends. CDR3 nucleotide sequence: TGTGCCAGCAGTCAAGACCGGGGCATTCAGTACTTC. As protein: CASSQDRGIQYF. The full variable domain, its missing parts supplied by reference TRBV25-1 and TRBJ2-4, is EADIYQTPRYLVIGTGKKITLECSQTMGHDKMYWYQQDPGMELHLIHYSYGVNSTEKGDLSSESTVSRIRTEHFPLTLESARPSHTSQYLCASSQDRGIQYFGAGTRLSVL.

The rearrangement joins TRBV4-2 to TRBJ2-1; TRBD2 matches 11 bases. This CDR3 is 17 amino acids long. Trimming took 4 bases from V and 3 from J; bases not matched to a gene: 8. Germline CDR1 LGHNA, CDR2 YNFKEQ. CDR3 DNA sequence: TGTGCCAGCAGCCGCAGGAGACTAGCGGGGAACTACAATGAGCAGTTCTTC. Encoded protein: CASSRRRLAGNYNEQFF.

V is TRBV5-1 and J is TRBJ2-3; 10 bases are a match to TRBD2. After removal of 0 bases from V and 4 bases from J, the junction contained 8 bases not matched to a gene. The V gene's germline CDR1 is SGHRS and CDR2 YFSETQ. This CDR3 has 17 amino acids. The CDR3 loop is CASSLGITSGMPDTQYF. The DNA for the CDR3 is TGCGCCAGCAGCTTGGGGATTACTAGCGGGATGCCAGATACGCAGTATTTT.

The gene calls are TRBV9 and TRBJ2-5; D may be TRBD2 (5 bases). V lost 3 bases to trimming and J lost 5 bases, with 11 bases between them. The CDR3 contains 13 residues. Germline CDR1 reads SGDLS; CDR2 reads YYNGEE. The DNA of the CDR3 is TGTGCCAGCAGCGGGTACGGGGAGGAGACCCAGTACTTC. Translated, it gives CASSGYGEETQYF.

V and J are TRBV30 and TRBJ2-6; D not resolved. Trimming removed 1 base at V and 0 bases at J, with 7 bases between. The CDR3 extends over 15 amino acids. Looked up from germline, CDR1 is GTSNPN and CDR2 is SVGIG (reference sequence). CDR3 in amino acids: CAWSGDSSGANVLTF. For the CDR3, the DNA is TGTGCCTGGAGTGGCGATAGCTCTGGGGCCAACGTCCTGACTTTC.